Listed below are T cell receptor beta chains from one sample, sequenced in a study of Graves' ophthalmopathy and Graves' hyperthyroidism. TCRdb called the multiplex PCR reads again in MiXCR, with one record for every CDR3 protein. The sample consists of about 620,000 distinct CDR3 sequences, 20% to 25% of them appearing once. Material: peripheral blood. These TCRs come from a woman aged 18-29 years with stable Graves' hyperthyroidism. Some clones in this sample may be carry-over from other donors' samples. CDR3s include the opening cysteine and the closing phenylalanine or tryptophan. D genes are given only for firm matches. Clone size is given for some rows only: seen once, a few or many times, or a class if the clone is expanded.

>TRBV6-5|TRBJ2-7|TRBD2|15|many
CASRVPSGSSYEQYF
TGTGCCAGCAGGGTCCCTAGCGGGAGCTCCTACGAGCAGTACTTC
>TRBV19|TRBJ2-7|TRBD1|14|few
CASSYDGQGAEQYF
TGTGCCAGTAGCTACGACGGACAGGGGGCCGAGCAGTACTTC
>TRBV19|TRBJ1-1|TRBD1|17|many
CASSIGDRVAMNTEAFF
TGTGCCAGTAGTATAGGGGACAGGGTAGCTATGAACACTGAAGCTTTCTTT
>TRBV29-1|TRBJ1-6|TRBD1|13|many
CSVGQGDNSPLHF
TGCAGCGTGGGACAGGGCGATAATTCACCCCTCCACTTT
>TRBV3-1|TRBJ2-4|-|14|few
CASSPSTGKNIQYF
TGTGCCAGCAGCCCCTCGACAGGAAAAAACATTCAGTACTTC
>TRBV7-3|TRBJ2-7|-|13|many
CASSSQGEYEQYF
TGTGCCAGCAGCTCTCAGGGCGAGTACGAGCAGTACTTC
>TRBV6-2/TRBV6-3|TRBJ2-2|-|14|-
CASSPLPNTGELFF
TGTGCCAGCAGCCCTCTACCGAACACCGGGGAGCTGTTTTTT
>TRBV14|TRBJ2-5|-|12|many
CASSPSPQTQYF
TGTGCCAGCAGCCCCTCACCCCAGACCCAGTACTTC
>TRBV5-1|TRBJ2-7|-|14|-
CASSLYPNSYEQYF
TGCGCCAGCAGCTTATATCCCAATTCCTACGAGCAGTACTTC
>TRBV29-1|TRBJ1-1|-|13|once
CSVDRRMNTEAFF
TGCAGCGTTGATCGGAGAATGAACACTGAAGCTTTCTTT
>TRBV30|TRBJ1-5|-|12|many
CAWSTTHQPQHF
TGTGCCTGGAGTACGACGCATCAGCCCCAGCATTTT
>TRBV15|TRBJ2-7|-|14|few
CATSRGDLWSEQYF
TGTGCCACCAGCAGAGGGGATCTTTGGAGCGAGCAGTACTTC
>TRBV27|TRBJ1-1|-|15|many
CASSLSTRGNTEAFF
TGTGCCAGCAGTTTATCGACCAGGGGGAACACTGAAGCTTTCTTT
>TRBV5-1|TRBJ1-5|-|16|few
CASSLPAGEGNQPQHF
TGCGCCAGCAGCTTGCCCGCCGGGGAGGGCAATCAGCCCCAGCATTTT
>TRBV11-2|TRBJ1-1|-|16|many
CASSLDPGRRYTEAFF
TGTGCCAGCAGCTTAGATCCGGGGAGGAGGTACACTGAAGCTTTCTTT
>TRBV2|TRBJ2-5|-|10|-
CASSAGAQYF
TGTGCCAGCAGTGCGGGGGCCCAGTACTTC
>TRBV10-3|TRBJ2-7|TRBD1|17|many
CAISEARPGTGMGEQYF
TGTGCCATCAGTGAGGCCCGCCCCGGGACAGGGATGGGGGAGCAGTACTTC
>TRBV19|TRBJ2-5|TRBD2|14|many
CASSIRGGVETQYF
TGTGCCAGTAGCATCCGGGGGGGGGTCGAGACCCAGTACTTC
>TRBV6-2/TRBV6-3|TRBJ1-2|TRBD1|13|many
CASKTGQVAGYTF
TGTGCCAGCAAGACGGGACAGGTGGCTGGCTACACCTTC
>TRBV5-1|TRBJ2-2|-|12|many
CASGSLTGELFF
TGCGCCAGCGGAAGCCTCACCGGGGAGCTGTTTTTT
>TRBV7-2|TRBJ2-7|-|14|many
CASSLAGNQGEQYF
TGTGCCAGCAGCTTAGCGGGGAACCAGGGGGAGCAGTACTTC
>TRBV12-3/TRBV12-4|TRBJ1-6|-|15|many
CASSLLAQHNSPLHF
TGTGCCAGCAGTTTACTTGCTCAGCATAATTCACCCCTCCACTTT
>TRBV6-8|TRBJ2-5|TRBD2|16|many
CASRWTSGGGAETQYF
TGTGCCAGCAGATGGACTAGCGGGGGGGGCGCGGAGACCCAGTACTTC
>TRBV6-5|TRBJ2-7|-|13|many
CASSYEGTYEQYF
TGTGCCAGCAGTTACGAGGGCACCTACGAGCAGTACTTC
>TRBV6-4|TRBJ1-5|-|16|-
CATQTSGTSAREPQHF
TGTGCCACCCAGACTAGCGGGACCTCTGCTAGGGAGCCCCAGCATTTT
>TRBV20-1|TRBJ1-1|TRBD1|14|many
CSAAQGAMNTEAFF
TGCAGTGCTGCCCAGGGGGCCATGAACACTGAAGCTTTCTTT
>TRBV14|TRBJ2-7|TRBD2|15|-
CASSQRLAGVYEQYF
TGTGCCAGCAGCCAGAGACTAGCGGGAGTGTACGAGCAGTACTTC
>TRBV6-2/TRBV6-3|TRBJ2-7|TRBD1|18|many
CASSSPRTGVTGFYEQYF
TGTGCCAGCAGCTCCCCCCGGACAGGGGTCACGGGGTTCTACGAGCAGTACTTC
>TRBV19|TRBJ1-1|-|14|-
CASSIGAANTEVFF
TGTGCCAGTAGTATAGGTGCAGCGAACACTGAAGTTTTCTTT
>TRBV12-3/TRBV12-4|TRBJ1-5|-|14|many
CASSPTWPNQPQHF
TGTGCCAGCAGCCCTACCTGGCCCAATCAGCCCCAGCATTTT
>TRBV20-1|TRBJ2-4|TRBD2|11|many
CSAGGVNIQYF
TGCAGTGCGGGGGGGGTGAACATTCAGTACTTC
>TRBV12-3/TRBV12-4|TRBJ2-7|-|14|many
CASRPWDTNYEQYF
TGTGCCAGCAGACCCTGGGACACCAACTACGAGCAGTACTTC
>TRBV6-2/TRBV6-3|TRBJ1-3|-|17|many
CTSSYPLDGVSGNTIYF
TGTACCAGCAGTTACCCGTTGGACGGCGTCTCTGGAAACACCATATATTTT
>TRBV6-1|TRBJ1-1|-|14|-
CASPGTQGRTEAFF
TGTGCCAGCCCCGGGACGCAGGGACGGACTGAAGCTTTCTTT
>TRBV19|TRBJ1-5|-|14|-
CASQKTYSNQPQHF
TGTGCCAGCCAGAAGACGTATAGCAATCAGCCCCAGCATTTT
>TRBV3-1|TRBJ2-4|-|14|few
CASSQKYLKNIQYF
TGTGCCAGCAGCCAAAAGTACCTAAAAAACATTCAGTACTTC
>TRBV6-2/TRBV6-3|TRBJ1-5|-|15|-
CASSLVQYSNQPQHF
TGTGCCAGCAGTTTAGTGCAATATAGCAATCAGCCCCAGCATTTT
>TRBV7-8|TRBJ2-3|TRBD2|16|-
CASSNRLAGNTDTQYF
TGTGCCAGCAGCAACCGACTAGCGGGAAACACAGATACGCAGTATTTT
>TRBV25-1|TRBJ1-2|-|12|many
CASALGTGGYTF
TGTGCCAGCGCCCTTGGGACTGGGGGCTACACCTTC
>TRBV5-1|TRBJ1-5|-|13|many
CASSLEGGQPQHF
TGCGCCAGCAGCTTGGAGGGAGGACAGCCCCAGCATTTT
>TRBV11-3|TRBJ2-7|-|15|-
CASSLSTGGGYEQYF
TGTGCCAGCAGCTTGTCTACAGGAGGTGGCTACGAGCAGTACTTC
>TRBV6-5|TRBJ2-5|TRBD2|15|many
CASSYWGGTTWTQYF
TGTGCCAGCAGTTATTGGGGGGGGACCACCTGGACCCAGTACTTC
>TRBV30|TRBJ1-2|-|14|many
CAWSPDTVNYGYTF
TGTGCCTGGAGTCCCGACACCGTTAACTATGGCTACACCTTC
>TRBV9|TRBJ2-7|TRBD1|15|-
CASSASQGANYEQYF
TGTGCCAGCAGCGCCAGCCAGGGGGCAAACTACGAGCAGTACTTC
>TRBV2|TRBJ2-2|-|14|few
CASRQDSNTGELFF
TGTGCCAGCAGACAGGACAGCAACACCGGGGAGCTGTTTTTT
>TRBV4-1|TRBJ1-2|-|15|once
CASSQQGVGAYGYTF
TGCGCCAGCAGCCAGCAAGGGGTCGGTGCCTATGGCTACACCTTC
>TRBV28|TRBJ1-5|TRBD1|18|-
CASTSPGTGKRSNQPQHF
TGTGCCAGCACCTCTCCGGGGACAGGGAAGAGGAGCAATCAGCCCCAGCATTTT
>TRBV20-1|TRBJ1-3|-|15|few
CSARDIARAGNTIYF
TGCAGTGCTAGAGATATTGCGCGGGCTGGAAACACCATATATTTT
>TRBV29-1|TRBJ1-1|-|12|many
CSFWPGNTEAFF
TGCAGCTTCTGGCCAGGGAACACTGAAGCTTTCTTT
>TRBV7-9|TRBJ1-1|-|14|many
CASSLDGGEIEAFF
TGTGCCAGCAGCTTAGATGGTGGGGAGATTGAAGCTTTCTTT
>TRBV6-5|TRBJ1-1|-|12|many
CASSHLDSSAFF
TGTGCCAGCAGTCACTTGGACTCATCAGCTTTCTTT
>TRBV5-1|TRBJ1-1|-|15|many
CASSLEGVTNTEAFF
TGCGCCAGCAGCTTGGAAGGTGTGACGAACACTGAAGCTTTCTTT
>TRBV6-5|TRBJ1-2|-|15|many
CASSYSTGFDYGYTF
TGTGCCAGCAGTTACTCAACCGGGTTCGACTATGGCTACACCTTC
>TRBV6-1|TRBJ1-1|-|14|many
CASSEGGLYTEAFF
TGTGCCAGCAGTGAAGGGGGACTCTACACTGAAGCTTTCTTT
>TRBV6-1|TRBJ2-5|-|13|many
CASNFNSRETQYF
TGTGCCAGCAACTTCAATAGCAGGGAGACCCAGTACTTC
>TRBV30|TRBJ1-1|-|16|many
CAWSNRPGELNTEAFF
TGTGCCTGGAGTAACAGACCTGGGGAACTGAACACTGAAGCTTTCTTT
>TRBV6-5|TRBJ1-1|TRBD1|16|many
CASSPRSRTGNTEAFF
TGTGCCAGCAGCCCTAGGTCGCGGACAGGGAATACTGAAGCTTTCTTT
>TRBV6-2/TRBV6-3|TRBJ1-2|TRBD1|14|many
CASSYSTGETGYTF
TGTGCCAGCAGTTACTCGACAGGGGAGACAGGCTACACCTTC